This T cell receptor (beta chain) was profiled in a study of blood T cell repertoires in COVID-19. Whole-study context: Collection of acute and convalescent COVID-19 samples took place in the United States, Italy and Spain. PBMCs, B-cell-depleted T cells, or T cells were the source of the cDNA or gDNA that made up the material.

A note on this clone: One end of the junction is discordant with germline, which a read error may explain.

Only in-frame clones appear in the TCRdb table, and some are missing; sequencing was by immunoSEQ multiplex PCR. This sample has 100,000 to 150,000 clones, with about nine tenths found just once. The CDR3 consists of 17 residues. CDR1 is SGHRS, CDR2 YFSETQ, per germline. The receptor comes from a man aged 35-49 years with acute or convalescent COVID-19. The sequenced sample was peripheral blood. This chain connects TRBV5-1 to TRBJ2-7; 8 nucleotides match TRBD1. The CDR3 region has the DNA TGCGCCAGCAGCTTGGCCCAGGGGGCAAATATGGGTCCTATTCGGCACTTC. Its protein is CASSLAQGANMGPIRHF.